This T cell receptor (beta chain) was sequenced during a study of T cells in Graves' hyperthyroidism and ophthalmopathy. Turning to the study itself: Peripheral blood collection took place at initial diagnosis, before any treatment.

Notes on the study in general: Before onset, ophthalmopathy was predicted by the model a median about six months earlier.

This clonotype was seen a few times. Antigen unknown. Patients aged 18 to 65 had newly diagnosed hyperthyroidism that had lasted under 2 months. Germline V gene lookup returns CDR1 MNHEY and CDR2 SVGEGT. The V gene lost 7 bases and the J gene lost 0 bases, with 22 bases spanning the gap. The CDR3 is made up of 17 amino acids. Amplification of TCR beta CDR3 regions was performed using RNA transcripts as template. The TCR CDR3 was amplified in a first-round RT-PCR using the HTBI primer set. TCRdb reprocessed the multiplex PCR reads via MiXCR and lists one record per CDR3 protein. The sample consists of approximately 530,000 distinct CDR3 sequences, roughly 17% of them appearing once.

Input material: blood. This TCR derives from a woman younger than 30 with Graves' hyperthyroidism. This chain links TRBV6-2 or TRBV6-3 with TRBJ2-7; a weak D match, TRBD2 (6 bases). CDR3 DNA: TGTGCCAGCAATCCTGCCGAGGGACTCGCGAACTCCTACGAGCAGTACTTC. This codes for CASNPAEGLANSYEQYF.